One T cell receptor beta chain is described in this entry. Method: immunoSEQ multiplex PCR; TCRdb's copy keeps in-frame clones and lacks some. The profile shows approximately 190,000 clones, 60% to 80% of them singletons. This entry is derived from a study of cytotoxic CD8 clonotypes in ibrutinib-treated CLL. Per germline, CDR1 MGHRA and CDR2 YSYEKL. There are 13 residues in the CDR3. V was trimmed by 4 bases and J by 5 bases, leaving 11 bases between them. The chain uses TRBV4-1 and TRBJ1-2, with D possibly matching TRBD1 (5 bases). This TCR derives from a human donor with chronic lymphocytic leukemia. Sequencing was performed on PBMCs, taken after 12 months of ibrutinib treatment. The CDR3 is CASSRDSEYGYTF. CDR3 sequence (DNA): TGCGCCAGCAGCCGAGACAGTGAATATGGCTACACCTTC.